This paragraph reports one T cell receptor (beta chain). Its antigen is not known. Generated by immunoSEQ multiplex PCR, the TCRdb table keeps only in-frame clones and is missing some. The sample consists of about 21,000 clones, 70% to 85% of them appearing once. CD4+ T cells from unexposed donors were obtained before the COVID-19 pandemic (2011-2018). CD4+ T cells were isolated from the cells after around 9 days of culture. Each well had approximately 2 million PBMCs in around 5% human AB serum with IL-2. This sample was taken from a study of CD4 T cells in relation to SARS-CoV-2 and coronaviruses. The trim removed 4 bases at V and 4 bases at J, leaving 3 bases unmatched. The CDR3 is made up of 14 amino acids. The germline V gene encodes CDR1 SGHNT and CDR2 YYREEE (reference sequence).

Material: CD4+ T cells from PBMCs, cultured in vitro. V gene TRBV5-4 combines with J gene TRBJ2-3, with 10 bases lining up with TRBD1. The receptor was isolated from a human donor in good health. The CDR3 protein is CASSGTGAADTQYF. As DNA, the CDR3 is TGTGCCAGCAGCGGGACAGGGGCCGCAGATACGCAGTATTTT.